This TCR beta chain was captured in a study of cytotoxic CD8 clonotypes in ibrutinib-treated CLL (dated by TCRdb to the early 2020s). Background for the entire study: The cohort was composed of under 12 relapsed/refractory and around 14 treatment-naive patients; IGHV unmutated status was identified in fewer than 18 patients. Responses were partial in roughly 24 patients and complete in 2; after median around 66 months follow-up, around 15 stayed in remission and 12 progressed. Response samples were obtained after a median of around eleven months of treatment, with a range of about 6 to 40 months. On average, each sample yielded 255,043 productive templates and tens of thousands of productive rearrangements. Of the 90 or so participants in the trial, about 25 had longitudinal samples available. Cryopreserved peripheral blood mononuclear cells were collected at three points: before therapy, at response, and at either sustained remission or disease progression. Overall study results and their limits: Sustained-remission and progressing patients did not have matched sampling times, and lymph node repertoires were not examined. Public clonotypes were rare and either shrank or stayed stable during treatment, and the rise in clonality at ibrutinib response reflected expansion of private clonotypes. An increase in clonality was observed at ibrutinib response, with clonality remaining stable during sustained remission and falling back toward baseline at progression. At baseline, clonality was higher than in age-matched healthy donors and showed a strong correlation with circulating CD8+ T-cell counts.

With respect to this clone: There is no known antigen for this receptor. No quality values exist for individual bases; no much larger clone is one base distant.

The goal of deep resolution MiSeq sequencing was a depth between 1 in 1 million and 1 in 200,000 T cells, and coverage averaged 10x per clonotype. The immunoSEQ hsTCRB Kit was used to generate the TCR beta libraries. Processing in the source paper ran as follows. ImmunoSEQ Data Assistant and ImmunoSEQ Analyzer were used for data analysis, and V, D and J genes were assigned according to IMGT definitions. Clonality was computed as one minus normalized Shannon entropy of productive rearrangement frequencies, ranging from 0 to 1. Public clonotype analysis was restricted to overrepresented clonotypes comprising at least 0.05% of each patient's repertoire. Fewer than 15 repertoires from age-matched healthy donors, obtained from immuneACCESS, served as clonality controls. TCRdb carries this immuneACCESS record with in-frame sequences only. Its versions omit some clonotypes, under half of them owing to an unresolved V gene in the studies checked, with the rest unexplained. That table gives V, J and clone size, and the DNA gave D and trimming. The sample profile shows more than 11,000 clones; about two thirds of them were found once. The ten largest clones take up roughly 5.5% of the sample.

Roughly 1.8 micrograms of genomic DNA were extracted from cryopreserved PBMCs for TCR beta library preparation. Longitudinal blood samples from CLL patients receiving ibrutinib monotherapy were subjected to high-throughput TCR beta sequencing. The patients took part in an open-label, single-center phase 2 trial of ibrutinib monotherapy. This receptor was identified in a human donor with chronic lymphocytic leukemia. This specimen was PBMCs, taken before ibrutinib treatment.

The nucleotide sequence is TGTGCCAGTAGTATCCGCGGGGGAAACTATGGCTACACCTTC. This encodes CASSIRGGNYGYTF. The chain is encoded by TRBV19 joined to TRBJ1-2; the D gene is perhaps TRBD1, on 5 matching bases. The CDR3 starts with the cysteine, ends with the phenylalanine, and has 14 residues. Kept here is only the CDR3 DNA, which spans 42 bases and is read in frame from base 1. CDR1 and CDR2 are read off the germline V gene (reference sequence) as LNHDA and SQIVND. The junction shows trimming of 3 bases on V and 2 bases on J, plus 10 bases between the germline ends.